This T cell receptor beta chain was captured in a study of OX40 agonist ivuxolimab in advanced cancers. On the study more broadly: Eligibility admitted prior anti-PD-1, anti-PD-L1 or anti-CTLA-4 therapy; 30% to 40% had some. Three patients had partial responses: one hepatocellular carcinoma, two cutaneous melanoma. Study-wide results and caveats: The study observed clonal expansion of CD4+ and CD8+ blood T cells by week 6 at 0.1 to 3.0 mg/kg.

Peripheral blood came from all dose cohorts at three timepoints. TCRdb keeps only in-frame clones here, not all; method: immunoSEQ multiplex PCR. The table shows tens of thousands of clones, with about 91% occurring only once. Points on this clone: Its antigen is currently unknown.

This specimen consisted of CD4+ or CD8+ T cells sorted from blood, obtained in a trial of the OX40 agonist ivuxolimab. This clonotype originated in an adult with an advanced solid tumor such as melanoma, head and neck, liver or kidney cancer.

DNA of the CDR3: TGTGCCAGCAGTTTTGTAGCGGGAGGGGAGGACAATGAGCAGTTCTTC. This gives the protein CASSFVAGGEDNEQFF. The J gene is TRBJ2-1, the V gene TRBV6-5; 11 bases map to TRBD2. The germline gives CDR1 MNHEY, CDR2 SVGAGI. CDR3 length: 16 amino acids. Trimming removed 4 bases from V and 5 bases from J; junction bases left unmatched: 7.